The sequence of this T cell receptor (beta chain) was determined in a study of shared clonotypes between healthy human individuals. For this clone: Its antigen remains unidentified.

Study-wide points: Clonotypes not shared had lower generation probabilities than those common to all four donors.

Authors' processing steps: Junction-only sequences produced by ImmunoSEQ had no quality scores, so filtering differed. The assay was immunoSEQ multiplex PCR, and TCRdb's table has in-frame clones only and misses some. V and J calls and clone size are copied from that table; D and trimming were computed from the DNA. This sample has about 120,000 clones; more than 65% occur once, and the top ten carry roughly 24%. Germline CDR1 is LGHNA and CDR2 is YNFKEQ. This CDR3 has 17 amino acids. The V segment lost 3 bases and the J segment 4 bases; nucleotides outside the gene matches: 9. This chain joins TRBV4-2 and TRBJ2-3, with 11 bases aligning to TRBD2. This TCR was sampled from a woman aged 25 to 39 in good health. The sequencing input was memory CD8+ T cells sorted from blood. The subset: CD45RO+ cells pooled with CCR7-negative TemRA cells. The CDR3 loop is CASSHATSGSEADTQYF. The CDR3 DNA is TGTGCCAGCAGCCACGCCACTAGCGGGAGTGAGGCAGATACGCAGTATTTT.